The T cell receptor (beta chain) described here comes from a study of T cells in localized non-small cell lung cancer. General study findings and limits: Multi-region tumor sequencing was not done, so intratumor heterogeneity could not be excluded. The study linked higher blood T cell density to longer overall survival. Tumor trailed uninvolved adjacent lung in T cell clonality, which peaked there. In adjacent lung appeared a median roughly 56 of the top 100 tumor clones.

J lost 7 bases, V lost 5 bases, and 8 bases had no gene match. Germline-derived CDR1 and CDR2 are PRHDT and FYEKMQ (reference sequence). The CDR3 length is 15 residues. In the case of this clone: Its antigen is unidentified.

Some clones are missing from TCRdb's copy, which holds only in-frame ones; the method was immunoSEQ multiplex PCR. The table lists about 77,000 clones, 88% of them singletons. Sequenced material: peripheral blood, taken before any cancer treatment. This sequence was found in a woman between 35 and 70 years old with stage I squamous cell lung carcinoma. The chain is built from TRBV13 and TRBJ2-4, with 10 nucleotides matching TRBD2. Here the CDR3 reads CASSPDYSGGNIQYF. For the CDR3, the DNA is TGTGCCAGCAGCCCTGACTATAGCGGGGGGAACATTCAGTACTTC.